Following are 12 T cell receptor beta chains from one sample sequenced in a study of vaccination effects on CD4 cells after COVID-19. Their recognized antigens are unknown. Sequencing followed a ViraFEST assay step that expanded antigen-specific CD4+ T cells with viral peptide pools. Upon completion of roughly ten days in culture, CD4+ T cells were isolated. Vaccinated recipients, who were negative for nucleocapsid antibodies, had no history of SARS-CoV-2 infection. The data were produced by immunoSEQ multiplex PCR, yet TCRdb's version contains in-frame clones alone and is incomplete. The table includes fewer than 30,000 clones, over 70% detected once. The sample here was CD4+ T cells from PBMCs cultured with SARS-CoV-2 spike peptides, taken before COVID-19 vaccination. The receptors stem from a human donor who received a COVID-19 vaccine.

This clone was observed a handful of times. The V and J genes are TRBV29-1 and TRBJ2-2, with 7 bases matching TRBD2. This CDR3 contains 16 residues. The J segment lost 1 base and the V segment lost 5 bases, leaving 10 bases of the junction unmatched. CDR1 and CDR2 from the germline V gene are SQVTM and ANQGSEA. The CDR3 sequence: CSVRILGGGNTGELFF. CDR3 in DNA: TGCAGCGTTCGCATTCTCGGCGGGGGGAACACCGGGGAGCTGTTTTTT.

V gene TRBV30 combines with J gene TRBJ1-1; no definite D call. V lost 0 bases and J lost 5, with 7 bases in between. The CDR3 has 12 amino acids. Germline V lookup: CDR1 GTSNPN, CDR2 SVGIG (reference sequence). CDR3 sequence: CAWSVGLTEAFF. CDR3 sequence (DNA): TGTGCCTGGAGTGTAGGGCTTACTGAAGCTTTCTTT.

This clone was seen a few times. V gene TRBV30 combines with J gene TRBJ2-7; unclear D gene. This CDR3 region has 13 residues. Trimming took off 2 bases at V and 8 bases at J, with 16 bases between the two ends. CDR1 is GTSNPN, CDR2 SVGIG, per germline (reference sequence). CDR3 residues: CAWSPTSGRQQYF. The CDR3 DNA follows: TGTGCCTGGAGTCCCACGTCTGGGCGGCAGCAGTACTTC.

This clone has a single count. The chain employs TRBV6-1 and TRBJ2-4; tentative D call: TRBD2 (6 bases). Germline values: CDR1 MNHNS, CDR2 SASEGT. The CDR3 extends over 16 amino acids. Deletions cut 3 bases from V and 1 base from J, with 13 bases between. CDR3 nucleotide sequence: TGTGCCAGCAGTGATTTGGCCGGAGGGGCCAAAAACATTCAGTACTTC. Its translation: CASSDLAGGAKNIQYF.

The V call is TRBV7-2, the J call TRBJ2-1; 7 bases map to TRBD2. The CDR3 spans 14 residues. Germline V lookup: CDR1 SGHTA, CDR2 FQGNSA. V trimming: 4 bases; J trimming: 6 bases; junction bases outside the gene matches: 6. The CDR3 reads CASSSGLVSNEQFF. The CDR3 bases are TGTGCCAGCAGCTCAGGACTAGTCTCCAATGAGCAGTTCTTC.

This sequence joins TRBV4-3 and TRBJ1-2; 7 bases are shared with TRBD1. V lost 1 base to trimming and J lost 7 bases; unmatched junction nucleotides: 9. Germline values: CDR1 LGHNA, CDR2 YSLEER. The CDR3 totals 15 residues. The CDR3 sequence: CASSQGPGGVGGYTF. The CDR3 DNA sequence: TGCGCCAGCAGCCAAGGCCCAGGGGGGGTAGGTGGCTACACCTTC.

The chain has TRBV11-2 and TRBJ2-1; D is perhaps TRBD1 (6 bases). This CDR3 contains 15 residues. CDR1 SGHAT and CDR2 FQNNGV come from the germline V gene. V was clipped by 2 bases and J by 1 base, with 9 bases between them. The CDR3 loop reads CASSLSRGSYNEQFF. The CDR3 DNA follows: TGTGCCAGCAGCTTATCCAGGGGATCCTACAATGAGCAGTTCTTC.

This clone showed up just a few times. The V call is TRBV18, the J call TRBJ1-2; 7 positions agree with TRBD1. Germline V gene data show CDR1 as KGHSH and CDR2 as LQKENI. J was trimmed by 4 bases and V by 4 bases; bases with no gene match: 9. The CDR3 runs to 15 residues. The CDR3 reads CASSLGTAQTYGYTF. The CDR3 region has the DNA TGTGCCAGCTCACTCGGGACAGCCCAAACCTATGGCTACACCTTC. Filled out from reference TRBV18 and TRBJ1-2, the complete variable domain reads NAGVMQNPRHLVRRRGQEARLRCSPMKGHSHVYWYRQLPEEGLKFMVYLQKENIIDESGMPKERFSAEFPKEGPSILRIQQVVRGDSAAYFCASSLGTAQTYGYTFGSGTRLTVV.

Comments on this clone: Other DNA sequences in the sample encode the same CDR3. J is TRBJ1-2 and V is TRBV6-6; weak D call: TRBD1 (5 bases). CDR3 size: 13 residues. The V end was cut by 4 bases, the J end by 1 base, with 7 bases between. CDR1 is MNHNY, CDR2 SVGAGI, per germline (reference sequence). In DNA, the CDR3 is TGTGCCAGCAGTTCCGACAGTAACTATGGCTACACCTTC. Its protein product is CASSSDSNYGYTF.

The gene calls are TRBV4-2 and TRBJ1-2; D is undetermined. The CDR3 consists of 14 residues. V was cut by 4 bases and J by 4 bases, with 13 bases left in between. Per germline, CDR1 LGHNA and CDR2 YNFKEQ. CDR3 sequence reads: CASSLFGVTYGYTF. The CDR3 nucleotides are TGTGCCAGCAGCCTTTTCGGGGTGACCTATGGCTACACCTTC.

This clone has a single count. This chain joins TRBV4-1 and TRBJ2-1; 10 bases fit TRBD2. The CDR3 spans 16 residues. With V trimmed by 1 base and J by 3 bases, 3 bases remained unmatched. Germline V gives CDR1 MGHRA, CDR2 YSYEKL. The CDR3: CASSQGLAGVYNEQFF. The CDR3 DNA sequence: TGCGCCAGCAGCCAAGGGCTAGCGGGAGTCTACAATGAGCAGTTCTTC.

The chain couples TRBV2 to TRBJ1-2; 9 nucleotides align to TRBD1. V was pared by 2 bases and J by 6 bases, with 16 bases of the junction left unmatched. CDR1 SNHLY and CDR2 FYNNEI come from the germline V gene. There are 18 residues in the CDR3. The CDR3 sequence is CASSETDRGLGPLDGYTF. As DNA, the CDR3 is TGTGCCAGCAGTGAAACAGACAGGGGGTTGGGACCCCTTGATGGCTACACCTTC.